This T cell receptor beta chain was obtained from a study of cytomegalovirus exposure and HLA in healthy donors. Study-level background: In an earlier analysis, 95 million to 140 million unique TCR beta sequences were found from 150 million to 200 million T cells. The study's findings and limits: Rarity characterized most TCR sequences, yet some public TCRs appeared in many donors.

The PCR ran on 60 Vbeta and 13 Jbeta primers. Only in-frame clones appear in the TCRdb table, and some are missing; sequencing was by immunoSEQ multiplex PCR. Among around 170,000 clones listed, around three quarters were seen once. As to this clone: What it binds is unknown.

What was sequenced was PBMCs. The TCR was taken from a woman aged 40 to 55 in good health and CMV-seronegative.

As DNA, the CDR3 is TGTGCCAGCAGTTATTCCAGGCTCTCCTACGAGCAGTACTTC. This codes for CASSYSRLSYEQYF. The V gene is TRBV27, the J gene TRBJ2-7; unclear D gene. The V end was cut by 4 bases, the J end by 0 bases, with 10 bases between. The length of the CDR3 is 14 residues. Per germline, CDR1 MNHEY and CDR2 SMNVEV (reference sequence).